This T cell receptor (beta chain) was recorded in a study of CXCR3-negative and CXCR3-positive naive CD8 T cells. Study-wide results and caveats: Unlike memory cells, which differed, naive CXCR3-negative and CXCR3-positive cells had similar TRBV-TRBJ usage. Comparison of naive cells showed more hydrophobic TRB CDR3s in CXCR3-positive than in CXCR3-negative naive cells. From TRB CDR3 properties, TCR strength was inferred; surface CD5 did not differ between naive subsets. Sequencing showed both naive subsets with comparably high diversity, and memory CD8+ cells much lower.

As to this clonotype: The antigen is undetermined.

The germline gives CDR1 SGHDT, CDR2 YYEEEE. The CDR3 has 16 residues. Naive CD8+ T cells were CD45RO-CCR7+CD27+CD95-. UMI-labeled 5' RACE TRB cDNA libraries were prepared from the cells. TCRdb reprocessed the 5' RACE reads, with one entry per CDR3 protein and no DNA. Its clone listing holds approximately 100,000 distinct CDR3 sequences. This receptor was identified in a human donor in good health. Some clones in this sample may be carry-over from other donors' samples. The rearrangement joins TRBV5-6 to TRBJ2-3. Material for sequencing was naive CXCR3+ CD8+ T cells from blood. Noted subset: CD45RO-CCR7+CD27+CD95- naive CD8+ T cells expressing CXCR3 (TNR3+). CDR3 sequence: CASSLTTEHSTDTQYF.